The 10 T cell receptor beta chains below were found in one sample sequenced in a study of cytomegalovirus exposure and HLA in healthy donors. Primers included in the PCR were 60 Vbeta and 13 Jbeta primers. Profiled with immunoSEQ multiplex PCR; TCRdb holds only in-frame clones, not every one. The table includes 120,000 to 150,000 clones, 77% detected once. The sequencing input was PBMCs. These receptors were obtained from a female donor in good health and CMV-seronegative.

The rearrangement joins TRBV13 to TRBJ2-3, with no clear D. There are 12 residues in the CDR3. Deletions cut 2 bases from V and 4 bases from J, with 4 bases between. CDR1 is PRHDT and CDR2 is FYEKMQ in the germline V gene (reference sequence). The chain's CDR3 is CASSLRADTQYF. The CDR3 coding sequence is TGTGCCAGCAGCTTACGGGCAGATACGCAGTATTTT.

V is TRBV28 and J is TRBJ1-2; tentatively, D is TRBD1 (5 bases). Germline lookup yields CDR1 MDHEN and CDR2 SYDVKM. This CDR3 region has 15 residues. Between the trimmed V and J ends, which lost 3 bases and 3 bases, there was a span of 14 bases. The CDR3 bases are TGTGCCAGCAGTTTTGGAGGGACCCAACACTATGGCTACACCTTC. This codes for CASSFGGTQHYGYTF.

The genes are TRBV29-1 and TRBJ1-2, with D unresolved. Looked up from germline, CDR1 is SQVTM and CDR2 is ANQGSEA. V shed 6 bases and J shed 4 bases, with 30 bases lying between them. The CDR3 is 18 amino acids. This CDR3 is CSVAPVAAVGGRVYGYTF. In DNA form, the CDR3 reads TGCAGCGTGGCCCCGGTGGCCGCGGTAGGAGGGAGGGTCTATGGCTACACCTTC.

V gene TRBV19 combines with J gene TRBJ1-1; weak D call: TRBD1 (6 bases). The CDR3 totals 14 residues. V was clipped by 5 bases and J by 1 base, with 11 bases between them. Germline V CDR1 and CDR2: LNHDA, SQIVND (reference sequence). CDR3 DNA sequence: TGTGCCAGTAGTTTACACAGGGAGAACACTGAAGCTTTCTTT. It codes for CASSLHRENTEAFF.

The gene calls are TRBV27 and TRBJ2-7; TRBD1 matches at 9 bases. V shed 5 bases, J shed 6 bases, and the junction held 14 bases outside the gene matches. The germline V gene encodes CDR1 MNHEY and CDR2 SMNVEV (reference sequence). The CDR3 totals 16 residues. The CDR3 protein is CASSPLRDRATGEQYF. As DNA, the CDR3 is TGTGCCAGCAGTCCACTCCGGGACAGGGCTACGGGCGAGCAGTACTTC.

CDR3 DNA sequence: TGTGCCAGCACGTCCGGGACAGCCTACGAGCAGTACTTC. It translates to CASTSGTAYEQYF. The rearrangement joins TRBV2 to TRBJ2-7; 7 bases are a match to TRBD1. Germline values: CDR1 SNHLY, CDR2 FYNNEI. The CDR3 spans 13 residues. Trimming took 7 bases from V and 2 from J; bases not matched to a gene: 5.

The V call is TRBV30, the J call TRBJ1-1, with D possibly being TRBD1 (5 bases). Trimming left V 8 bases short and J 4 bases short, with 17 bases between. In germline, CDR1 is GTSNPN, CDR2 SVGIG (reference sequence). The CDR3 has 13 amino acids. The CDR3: CAGGRQFLTEAFF. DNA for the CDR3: TGTGCCGGGGGGAGACAGTTTCTCACTGAAGCTTTCTTT. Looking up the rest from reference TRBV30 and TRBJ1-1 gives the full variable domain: SQTIHQWPATLVQPVGSPLSLECTVEGTSNPNLYWYRQAAGRGLQLLFYSVGIGQISSEVPQNLSASRPQDRQFILSSKKLLLSDSGFYLCAGGRQFLTEAFFGQGTRLTVV.

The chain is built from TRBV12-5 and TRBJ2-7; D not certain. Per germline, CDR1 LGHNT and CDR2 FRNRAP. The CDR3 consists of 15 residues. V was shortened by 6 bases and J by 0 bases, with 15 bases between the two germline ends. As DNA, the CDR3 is TGTGCTAGTGGCTCCGTGAGTTCTAGCTCCTACGAGCAGTACTTC. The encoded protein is CASGSVSSSSYEQYF.

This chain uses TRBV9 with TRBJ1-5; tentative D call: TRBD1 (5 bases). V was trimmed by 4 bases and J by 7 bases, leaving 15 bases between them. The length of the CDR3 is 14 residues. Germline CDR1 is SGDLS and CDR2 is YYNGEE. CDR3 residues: CASSPGGVGQPQHF. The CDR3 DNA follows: TGTGCCAGCAGCCCGGGGGGGGTAGGGCAGCCCCAGCATTTT.

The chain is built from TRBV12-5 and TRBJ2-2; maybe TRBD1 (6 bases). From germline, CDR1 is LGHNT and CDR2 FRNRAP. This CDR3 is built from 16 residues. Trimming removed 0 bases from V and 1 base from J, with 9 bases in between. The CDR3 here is CASGLVQGGNTGELFF. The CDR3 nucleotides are TGTGCTAGTGGTTTGGTACAAGGGGGGAACACCGGGGAGCTGTTTTTT.